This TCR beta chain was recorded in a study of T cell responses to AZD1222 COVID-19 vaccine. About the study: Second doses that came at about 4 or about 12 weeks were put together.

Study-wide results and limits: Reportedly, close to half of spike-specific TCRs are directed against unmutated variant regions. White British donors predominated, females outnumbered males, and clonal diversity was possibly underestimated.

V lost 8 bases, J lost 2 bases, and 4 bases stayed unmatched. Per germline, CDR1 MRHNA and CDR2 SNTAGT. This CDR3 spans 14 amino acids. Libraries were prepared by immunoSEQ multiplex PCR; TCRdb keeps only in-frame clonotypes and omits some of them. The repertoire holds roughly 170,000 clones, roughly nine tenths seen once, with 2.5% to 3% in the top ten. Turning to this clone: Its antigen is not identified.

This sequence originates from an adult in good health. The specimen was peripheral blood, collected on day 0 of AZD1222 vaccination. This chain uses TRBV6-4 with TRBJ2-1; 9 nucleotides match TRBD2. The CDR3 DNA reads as TGTGCCAGCCCTCTAGCGGGGCCCTACAATGAGCAGTTCTTC. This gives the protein CASPLAGPYNEQFF.